Presented here are 12 T cell receptor beta chains from one specimen sequenced in a study of blood T cells in healthy people across ages. Alongside a J-beta primer mix, a sample-barcoded 5' primer served in a second PCR lasting roughly 6 to 11 cycles. TCRdb re-derived calls from the 5' RACE reads in MiXCR, one entry per CDR3 protein. Of around 670,000 distinct CDR3 sequences listed, approximately 30% were seen once; the top ten hold about a sixth. The sample taken for sequencing was blood. The source is a woman aged 80 or over in good health.

There are many counts of this clonotype. CDR3 DNA sequence: TGTGCCAGCGCGGGACAGGGGATAGCCAAAAACATTCAGTACTTC. This translates into CASAGQGIAKNIQYF. The rearrangement joins TRBV6-2 or TRBV6-3 to TRBJ2-4, with TRBD1 identical over 10 bases. CDR1 and CDR2 from the germline V gene are MNHEY and SVGEGT. Losses at the gene ends were 8 bases for V and 0 bases for J; bases not matched to a gene: 4. The CDR3 totals 15 residues.

This clonotype showed up many times. V usage is TRBV20-1 and J usage is TRBJ1-4, with TRBD1 matching 10 bases. CDR1 and CDR2 from the germline V gene are DFQATT and SNEGSKA (reference sequence). The length of the CDR3 is 13 residues. Germline trimming cut 3 bases from V and 9 bases from J; bases unmatched to any gene: 4. In nucleotides, the CDR3 is TGCAGTGCTAGCGGGACAGGGGAGCAAAAACTGTTTTTT. Amino acids: CSASGTGEQKLFF.

The genes are TRBV4-1 and TRBJ1-1; D gene unclear. V was clipped by 1 base and J by 8 bases, with 11 bases between them. Germline V gene lookup returns CDR1 MGHRA and CDR2 YSYEKL. The CDR3 is 13 residues long. The CDR3: CASSQAVQAEAFF. The CDR3 bases are TGCGCCAGCAGCCAAGCTGTCCAGGCCGAAGCTTTCTTT.

This clonotype was seen at least ten times. The chain recombines TRBV7-3 with TRBJ2-7, with a possible D match to TRBD1 (6 bases). CDR1 SGHTA and CDR2 FQGTGA come from the germline V gene. The CDR3 extends over 13 amino acids. Trimming took 5 bases from V and 7 from J, leaving 15 bases between them. CDR3 amino acids: CASSATGQREQYF. The DNA for the CDR3 is TGTGCCAGCAGCGCAACAGGGCAGAGAGAGCAGTACTTC.

CDR3 in amino acids: CASSLLSGNTEAFF. CDR3 in DNA: TGTGCCAGCAGCCTACTAAGTGGGAACACTGAAGCTTTCTTT. The chain joins TRBV5-6 to TRBJ1-1; D remains ambiguous. From germline, CDR1 is SGHDT and CDR2 YYEEEE. The CDR3 extends over 14 amino acids. The ends were cut back, 4 bases at V and 1 base at J, with 11 bases in the middle. Drawing the rest from reference TRBV5-6 and TRBJ1-1, the complete variable domain is DAGVTQSPTHLIKTRGQQVTLRCSPKSGHDTVSWYQQALGQGPQFIFQYYEEEERQRGNFPDRFSGHQFPNYSSELNVNALLLGDSALYLCASSLLSGNTEAFFGQGTRLTVV.

This clonotype turned up a few times. The gene calls are TRBV28 and TRBJ1-1; 10 nucleotides line up with TRBD1. The CDR3 totals 16 residues. The V gene's germline CDR1 is MDHEN and CDR2 SYDVKM. J lost 1 base, V lost 4 bases, and 6 bases had no gene match. The CDR3 sequence: CASSSERDRGNTEAFF. In DNA, the CDR3 is TGTGCCAGCAGTTCCGAGCGGGACAGGGGGAACACTGAAGCTTTCTTT.

This clonotype was observed at least ten times. The chain uses TRBV2 and TRBJ2-7; 7 positions match TRBD1. J lost 5 bases, V lost 7 bases, and 11 bases had no gene match. Germline CDR1 reads SNHLY; CDR2 reads FYNNEI. This CDR3 comprises 14 residues. For the CDR3, the DNA is TGTGCCAGCAACCCCTCCAGGGGGAAGAACGAGCAGTACTTC. It yields the protein CASNPSRGKNEQYF.

As DNA, the CDR3 is TGCAGTGCTAAGGGCAGCAATCAGCCCCAGCATTTT. This translates into CSAKGSNQPQHF. The rearrangement uses TRBV20-1 and TRBJ1-5; no definite D call. CDR3 size: 12 residues. CDR1 and CDR2 (germline): DFQATT, SNEGSKA (reference sequence). V lost 4 bases and J 1 base, leaving 5 bases between the germline ends.

This clonotype appeared many times. The CDR3 sequence: CATSRDLGGTQYF. DNA of the CDR3: TGTGCCACCAGCAGAGATCTCGGGGGGACCCAGTACTTC. The V and J genes are TRBV15 and TRBJ2-5; a weak D match, TRBD2 (6 bases). V gave up 0 bases and J gave up 7 bases, with 9 bases separating them. Germline V gene sequence: CDR1 LNHNV, CDR2 YYDKDF (reference sequence). The CDR3 runs to 13 residues.

This clonotype has at least ten counts. The chain couples TRBV29-1 to TRBJ1-2; 7 bases match TRBD1. Trimming removed 3 bases from V and 2 bases from J; junction bases left unmatched: 12. The CDR3 sequence is 16 residues long. Germline CDR1 SQVTM, CDR2 ANQGSEA. This CDR3 reads CSVDDGGRQGNYGYTF. The CDR3 nucleotides are TGCAGCGTTGACGATGGTGGGAGACAGGGCAACTATGGCTACACCTTC. Using reference TRBV29-1 and TRBJ1-2 for the parts outside the CDR3, the full variable domain is SAVISQKPSRDICQRGTSLTIQCQVDSQVTMMFWYRQQPGQSLTLIATANQGSEATYESGFVIDKFPISRPNLTFSTLTVSNMSPEDSSIYLCSVDDGGRQGNYGYTFGSGTRLTVV.

This clonotype appeared many times. The J gene is TRBJ2-7, the V gene TRBV10-3; 9 bases fit TRBD1. This CDR3 region has 15 residues. The germline V gene has CDR1 ENHRY and CDR2 SYGVKD. The J segment lost 4 bases and the V segment lost 6 bases, leaving 10 bases of the junction unmatched. CDR3 coding DNA: TGTGCCATCAGCACTCTCCGGGACAGGGTTTACGAGCAGTACTTC. Translated, it gives CAISTLRDRVYEQYF.

In regard to this clonotype: A much larger clone differs from this one at a single base, so this may be a read error. The V gene is TRBV24-1, the J gene TRBJ2-1; D is possibly TRBD1 (5 bases). The germline V gene has CDR1 KGHDR and CDR2 SFDVKD. V was shortened by 5 bases and J by 8 bases, with 15 bases between the two germline ends. The CDR3 totals 14 residues. The CDR3 DNA sequence: TGTGCCACCAGTGCTCCAGGGAATTGGGATGAGCAGTTCTTC. Protein: CATSAPGNWDEQFF.